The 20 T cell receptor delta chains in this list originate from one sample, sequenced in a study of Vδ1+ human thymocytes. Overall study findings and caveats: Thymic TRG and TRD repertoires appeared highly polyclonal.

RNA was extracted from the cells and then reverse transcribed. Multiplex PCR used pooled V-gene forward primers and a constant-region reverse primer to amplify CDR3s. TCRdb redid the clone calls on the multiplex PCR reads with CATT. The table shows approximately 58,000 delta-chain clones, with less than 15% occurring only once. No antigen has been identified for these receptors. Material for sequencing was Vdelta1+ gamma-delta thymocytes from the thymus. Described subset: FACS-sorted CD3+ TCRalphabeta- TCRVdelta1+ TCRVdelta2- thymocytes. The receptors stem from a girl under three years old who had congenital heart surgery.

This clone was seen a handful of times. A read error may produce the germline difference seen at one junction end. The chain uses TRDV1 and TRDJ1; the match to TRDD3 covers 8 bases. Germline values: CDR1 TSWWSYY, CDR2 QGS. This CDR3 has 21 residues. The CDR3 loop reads CALGGLNPLLGDPPYTDKPIF. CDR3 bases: TGTGCTCTTGGGGGACTGAATCCCTTGTTGGGGGATCCCCCGTACACCGATAAACCCATCTTT.

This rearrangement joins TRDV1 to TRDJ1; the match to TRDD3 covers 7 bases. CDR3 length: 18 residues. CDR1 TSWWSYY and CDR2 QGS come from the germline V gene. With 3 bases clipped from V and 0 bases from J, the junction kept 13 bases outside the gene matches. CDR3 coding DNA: TGTGCTCTTGGGGACCCCACTCAGGGGGATCCGTACACCGATAAACTCATCTTT. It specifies CALGDPTQGDPYTDKLIF.

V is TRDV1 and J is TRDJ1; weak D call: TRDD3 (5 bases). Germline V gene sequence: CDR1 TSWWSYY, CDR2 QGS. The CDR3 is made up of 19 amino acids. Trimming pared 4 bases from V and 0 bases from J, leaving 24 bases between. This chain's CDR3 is CALGVRPGLVPSYTDKLIF. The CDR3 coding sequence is TGTGCTCTTGGGGTCAGACCCGGACTGGTTCCGTCGTACACCGATAAACTCATCTTT.

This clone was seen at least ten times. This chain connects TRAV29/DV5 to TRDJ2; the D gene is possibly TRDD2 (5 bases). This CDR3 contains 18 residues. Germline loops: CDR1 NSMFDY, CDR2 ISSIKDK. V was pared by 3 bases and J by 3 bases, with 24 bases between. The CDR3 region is CAAKQEASHEPLTAQLFF. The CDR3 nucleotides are TGTGCAGCAAAACAGGAGGCTTCCCATGAACCGCTGACAGCACAACTCTTCTTT.

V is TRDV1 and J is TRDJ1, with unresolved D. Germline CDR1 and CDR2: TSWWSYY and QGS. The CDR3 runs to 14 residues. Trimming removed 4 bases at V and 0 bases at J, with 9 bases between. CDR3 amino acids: CALGGKLYTDKLIF. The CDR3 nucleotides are TGTGCTCTTGGGGGCAAATTATACACCGATAAACTCATCTTT.

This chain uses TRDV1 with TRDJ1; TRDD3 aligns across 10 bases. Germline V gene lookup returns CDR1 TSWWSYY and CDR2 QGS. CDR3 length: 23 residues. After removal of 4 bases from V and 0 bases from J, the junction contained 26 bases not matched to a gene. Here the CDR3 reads CALGVGAFPTPWGIISYTDKLIF. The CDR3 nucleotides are TGTGCTCTTGGGGTGGGAGCGTTCCCGACTCCCTGGGGGATAATATCGTACACCGATAAACTCATCTTT.

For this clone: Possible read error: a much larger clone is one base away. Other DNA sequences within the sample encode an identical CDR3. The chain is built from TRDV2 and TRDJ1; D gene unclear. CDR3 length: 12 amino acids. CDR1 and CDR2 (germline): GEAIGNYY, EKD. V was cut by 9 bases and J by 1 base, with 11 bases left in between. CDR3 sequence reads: CALGRGTDKLIF. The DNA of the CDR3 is TGTGCCCTCGGTAGGGGCACCGATAAACTCATCTTT.

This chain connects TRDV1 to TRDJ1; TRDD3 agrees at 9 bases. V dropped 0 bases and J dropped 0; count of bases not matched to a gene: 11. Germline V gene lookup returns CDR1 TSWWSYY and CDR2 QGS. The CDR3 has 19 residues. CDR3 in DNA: TGTGCTCTTGGGGAACTAGGTGGACTGGGGGAAGCCTACACCGATAAACTCATCTTT. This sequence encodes CALGELGGLGEAYTDKLIF.

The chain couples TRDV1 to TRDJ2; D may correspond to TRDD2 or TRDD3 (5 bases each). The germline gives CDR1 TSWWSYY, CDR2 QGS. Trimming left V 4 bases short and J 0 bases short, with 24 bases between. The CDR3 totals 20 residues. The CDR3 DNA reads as TGTGCTCTTGGGGCAGAAGTCCTAGTTGGGGTCCCTGCTTTGACAGCACAACTCTTCTTT. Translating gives CALGAEVLVGVPALTAQLFF.

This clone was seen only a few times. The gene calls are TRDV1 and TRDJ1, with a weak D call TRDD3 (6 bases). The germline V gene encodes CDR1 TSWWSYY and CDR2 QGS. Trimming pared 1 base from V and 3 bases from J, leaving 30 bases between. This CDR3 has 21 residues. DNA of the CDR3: TGTGCTCTTGGGGAACGGGTGAGGGTTTCCCCACCTCCCGATACGCCCGATAAACTCATCTTT. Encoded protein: CALGERVRVSPPPDTPDKLIF.

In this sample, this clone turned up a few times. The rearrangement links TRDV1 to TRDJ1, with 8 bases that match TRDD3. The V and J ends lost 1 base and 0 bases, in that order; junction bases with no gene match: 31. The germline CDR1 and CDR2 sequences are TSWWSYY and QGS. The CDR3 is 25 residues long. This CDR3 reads CALGEPSGYETPATGGYLNTDKLIF. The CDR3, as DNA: TGTGCTCTTGGGGAACCCTCGGGCTACGAGACTCCAGCAACTGGGGGTTATCTTAACACCGATAAACTCATCTTT.

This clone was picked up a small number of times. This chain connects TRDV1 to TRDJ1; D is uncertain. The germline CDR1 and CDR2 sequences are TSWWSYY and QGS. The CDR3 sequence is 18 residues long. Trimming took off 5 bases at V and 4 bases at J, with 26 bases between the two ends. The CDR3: CALGKDFRTLSLGDKLIF. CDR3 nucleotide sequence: TGTGCTCTTGGGAAGGATTTCCGTACGCTTTCACTTGGCGATAAACTCATCTTT.

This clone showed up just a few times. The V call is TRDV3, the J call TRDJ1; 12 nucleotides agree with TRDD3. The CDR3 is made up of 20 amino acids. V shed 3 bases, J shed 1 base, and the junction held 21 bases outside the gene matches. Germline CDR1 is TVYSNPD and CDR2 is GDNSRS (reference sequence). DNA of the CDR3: TGTGCCTTCCCACCATTTCAAACTGGGGGATACACCGAAATCACCGATAAACTCATCTTT. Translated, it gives CAFPPFQTGGYTEITDKLIF.

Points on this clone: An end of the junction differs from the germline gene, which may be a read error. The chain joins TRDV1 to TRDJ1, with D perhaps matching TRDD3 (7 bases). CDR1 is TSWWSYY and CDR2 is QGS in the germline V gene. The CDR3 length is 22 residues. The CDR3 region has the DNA TGTGCTCTTGGGGAACGTCCTACGACCCTTCTGGGGATAGAGGAGCCCACCGATAAACTCATCTTC. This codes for CALGERPTTLLGIEEPTDKLIF.

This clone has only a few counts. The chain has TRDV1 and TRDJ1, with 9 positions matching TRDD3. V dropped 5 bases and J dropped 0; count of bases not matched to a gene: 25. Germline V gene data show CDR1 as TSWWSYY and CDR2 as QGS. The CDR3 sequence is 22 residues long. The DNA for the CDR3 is TGTGCTCTTGGGTGCCACCCCACGGGGTCTGGGGGATTACCACAATACACCGATAAACTCATCTTT. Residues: CALGCHPTGSGGLPQYTDKLIF.

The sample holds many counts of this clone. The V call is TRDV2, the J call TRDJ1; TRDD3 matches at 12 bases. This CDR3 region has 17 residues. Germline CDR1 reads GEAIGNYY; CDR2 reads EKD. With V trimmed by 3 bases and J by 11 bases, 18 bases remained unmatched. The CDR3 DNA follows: TGTGCCTGTGACGTCTGGGGGATACGCGGAGGGAGCCCAAACCTCATCTTT. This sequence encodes CACDVWGIRGGSPNLIF.

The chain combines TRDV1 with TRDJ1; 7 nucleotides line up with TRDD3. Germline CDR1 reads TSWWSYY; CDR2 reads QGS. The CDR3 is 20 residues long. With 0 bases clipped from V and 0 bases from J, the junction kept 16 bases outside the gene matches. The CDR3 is CALGELGRGIFHSYTDKLIF. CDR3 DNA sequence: TGTGCTCTTGGGGAACTGGGGAGGGGGATCTTTCATTCGTACACCGATAAACTCATCTTT.

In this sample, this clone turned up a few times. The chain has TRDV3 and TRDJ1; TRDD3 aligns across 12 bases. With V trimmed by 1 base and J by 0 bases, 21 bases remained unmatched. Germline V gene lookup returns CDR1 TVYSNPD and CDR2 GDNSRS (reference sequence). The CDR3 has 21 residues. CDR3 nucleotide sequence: TGTGCCTTTACTCGTCTACGGGTACTGGGGGATACACTCTGGTACACCGATAAACTCATCTTT. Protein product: CAFTRLRVLGDTLWYTDKLIF.

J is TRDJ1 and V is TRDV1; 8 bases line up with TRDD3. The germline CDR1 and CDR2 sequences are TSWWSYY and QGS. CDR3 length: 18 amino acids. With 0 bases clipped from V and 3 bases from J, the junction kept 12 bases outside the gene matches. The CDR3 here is CALGELLVGDPSPDKLIF. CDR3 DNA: TGTGCTCTTGGGGAACTCCTTGTGGGGGATCCGTCCCCCGATAAACTCATCTTT.

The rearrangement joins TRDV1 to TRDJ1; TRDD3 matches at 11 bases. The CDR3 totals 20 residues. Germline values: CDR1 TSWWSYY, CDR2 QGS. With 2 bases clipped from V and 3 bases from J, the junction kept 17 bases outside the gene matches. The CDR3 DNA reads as TGTGCTCTTGGGGAAAAGGCGATCCCTCGGCTGGGGGATACTTCCGATAAACTCATCTTT. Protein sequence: CALGEKAIPRLGDTSDKLIF.